The entry below gives a single TCR beta chain sequence along with its context. Its antigen is undetermined. This specimen belongs to a study of cytomegalovirus exposure and HLA in healthy donors. The study, taken as a whole, reports: Most likely, a cluster of highly shared sequence variants arose as a sequencing artifact.

PCR amplification relied on 60 Vbeta primers (plus 13 Jbeta primers). Data came from immunoSEQ multiplex PCR; TCRdb stores just in-frame clones and leaves some out. The data hold more than 90,000 clones, with 65% to 75% observed a single time. The CDR3 length is 13 residues. V shed 3 bases and J shed 8 bases, with 13 bases lying between them. CDR1 is LNHDA and CDR2 is SQIVND in the germline V gene (reference sequence). The sequence derives from a man aged 25 to 40 in good health and CMV-seropositive. Sequencing was performed on PBMCs. The V and J genes are TRBV19 and TRBJ1-2, with D possibly being TRBD1 (5 bases). Here the CDR3 DNA reads TGTGCCAGTAGTATTCGAGCGGGGCCCGGCTACACCTTC. It codes for CASSIRAGPGYTF.